This T cell receptor beta chain was documented in a study of cytomegalovirus exposure and HLA in healthy donors. Study conclusions and caveats: Within an earlier analysis, most TCR beta V segments proved productive either about 90% or about 30% of the time.

This clone has only a few counts. Its antigen is still unknown. The PCR employed 60 Vbeta primers together with 13 Jbeta primers. Clones were read by immunoSEQ multiplex PCR, and TCRdb kept only the in-frame ones, dropping some. The sample shows about 160,000 clones, around four fifths of them seen only once. Material: PBMCs. This clonotype originated in a woman between 25 and 40 years old in good health and CMV-seronegative.

In DNA, the CDR3 is TGTGCCAGCATCCTGGCGGGAGGGAAAAATGAAAAACTGTTTTTT. It encodes CASILAGGKNEKLFF. This chain joins TRBV11-3 and TRBJ1-4; D not certain. The CDR3 loop spans 15 amino acids. With 7 bases removed from V and 5 bases from J, the gap between germline ends came to 17 bases. From germline, CDR1 is SGHNT and CDR2 YENEEA.